Listed here are 25 T cell receptor beta chains from one sample, sequenced in a study of T cell clonality in common variable immunodeficiency. Some clones are missing from TCRdb's copy, which holds only in-frame ones; the method was immunoSEQ multiplex PCR. The sample contains about 35,000 clones, none of them singletons. Sequencing was carried out using peripheral blood mononuclear cells. These receptors were taken from a person aged 18 to 75 in good health.

In this sample, this clone turned up many times. The read ends 3 residues early relative to the CDR3; the germline J gene fills the gap. The chain links TRBV11-2 to TRBJ2-1, with a weak D call TRBD1 (6 bases). V was clipped by 4 bases and J by 3 bases, with 7 bases between them. The germline gives CDR1 SGHAT, CDR2 FQNNGV. The CDR3 covers 13 residues. Partial CDR3 DNA: TGTGCCAGCAGCTGGGACAACTACAATGAG. It yields the protein CASSWDNYNE. The whole CDR3 reads CASSWDNYNEQFF.

Ten or more counts support this clone. With the read ending 3 residues before the CDR3 end, the germline J gene is used to fill in that end. This chain connects TRBV7-9 to TRBJ1-3; D may be TRBD1 (5 bases). Trimming removed 0 bases at V and 4 bases at J, with 7 bases between. Germline V lookup: CDR1 SEHNR, CDR2 FQNEAQ (reference sequence). CDR3 size: 14 residues. The CDR3 loop is CASSLAGAGNTIYF. The CDR3 bases that were read are TGTGCCAGCAGCTTAGCAGGGGCGGGAAACACC.

The sample holds a few counts of this clone. Sequencing ends 3 residues short of the CDR3 end; the germline J gene provides the rest. This chain connects TRBV6-7 to TRBJ2-3; 9 bases match TRBD1. TRBV6-7 is identified as an open reading frame with a role that is uncertain. The CDR3 extends over 17 amino acids. CDR3 DNA (partial): TGTGCCAGCAGTCGCGGACAGGGGCATGAGGTCGGAGAGACG. Protein: CASSRGQGHEVGET. The whole CDR3 sequence is CASSRGQGHEVGETQYF.

This clone was seen at least ten times. The read ends 3 residues before the CDR3 terminus; that terminus is restored from the germline J gene. This rearrangement joins TRBV28 to TRBJ1-4, with D tentatively TRBD1 (6 bases). Germline V gene data show CDR1 as MDHEN and CDR2 as SYDVKM. This CDR3 comprises 16 residues. The CDR3 is CASSPPLFGGARELFF. The covered CDR3 bases are TGTGCCAGCAGTCCGCCCCTCTTCGGGGGGGCGAGGGAA.

This clone was detected ten times or more. The DNA ends 3 residues before the CDR3 does, and the rest of the CDR3 is filled in from the germline J gene. The chain uses TRBV2 and TRBJ2-7; TRBD1 agrees at 8 bases. The CDR3 has 14 residues. Losses at the gene ends were 6 bases for V and 3 bases for J; bases not matched to a gene: 7. Germline V gene sequence: CDR1 SNHLY, CDR2 FYNNEI. CDR3 loop: CASRLGTGLYEQYF. The sequenced part of the CDR3 DNA is TGTGCCAGCAGACTCGGGACAGGACTCTACGAG. Looking up the rest from reference TRBV2 and TRBJ2-7 gives the full variable domain: EPEVTQTPSHQVTQMGQEVILRCVPISNHLYFYWYRQILGQKVEFLVSFYNNEISEKSEIFDDQFSVERPDGSNFTLKIRSTKLEDSAMYFCASRLGTGLYEQYFGPGTRLTVT.

This clone showed up many times. The read stops 3 residues short of the end of the CDR3; the missing end is completed from the germline J gene. The rearrangement links TRBV20-1 to TRBJ2-7; 9 nucleotides agree with TRBD2. The CDR3 totals 14 residues. Germline lookup yields CDR1 DFQATT and CDR2 SNEGSKA (reference sequence). Germline trimming cut 0 bases from V and 4 bases from J; bases unmatched to any gene: 4. This CDR3 reads CSARDASGIYEQYF. The DNA read from the CDR3 is TGCAGTGCTAGAGATGCTAGCGGGATATACGAG.

This clone was counted at least ten times. The CDR3 goes on 3 residues after the read ends, and that part is filled in from the germline J gene. The chain is built from TRBV2 and TRBJ1-5; D perhaps matches TRBD1 (6 bases). Trimming removed 4 bases at V and 0 bases at J, with 10 bases between. The CDR3 is 15 amino acids. Looked up from germline, CDR1 is SNHLY and CDR2 is FYNNEI. The part of the CDR3 DNA that was read is TGTGCCAGCAGTGGGACAGTTAATAGCAATCAGCCC. Its protein product is CASSGTVNSNQP. The full CDR3 is CASSGTVNSNQPQHF.

This clone came up many times. The DNA read from the CDR3 is TGTGCCAGCAGCCTGACAGGGGGCTATGGC. Residues: CASSLTGGYG. The entire CDR3 is CASSLTGGYGYTF. This rearrangement joins TRBV2 to TRBJ1-2; 9 bases agree with TRBD1. The read halts 3 residues ahead of the CDR3 end, with the missing end drawn from the germline J gene. CDR1 is SNHLY, CDR2 FYNNEI, per germline. The V segment lost 6 bases and the J segment 4 bases; nucleotides outside the gene matches: 3. The CDR3 sequence is 13 residues long.

This clone was counted ten times or more. The CDR3 is cut off 3 residues early in the read; its end comes from the germline J gene. At the DNA level, this CDR3 is encoded by other sequences in the same sample as well. The chain carries TRBV19 and TRBJ1-5; D gene unclear. Per germline, CDR1 LNHDA and CDR2 SQIVND (reference sequence). The V gene lost 1 base and the J gene lost 6 bases, with 4 bases spanning the gap. CDR3 length: 12 residues. CDR3 loop: CASSIGGQPQHF. CDR3 bases read: TGTGCCAGTAGTATAGGAGGTCAGCCC.

This clone was seen at least ten times. The CDR3 end is not reached by the read, which stops 3 residues before it; the germline J gene fills it in. J is TRBJ2-1 and V is TRBV7-3; weak D call: TRBD2 (6 bases). The CDR3 runs 14 residues. Germline V gives CDR1 SGHTA, CDR2 FQGTGA. The V end was cut by 7 bases, the J end by 5 bases, with 15 bases between. The CDR3 sequence: CASTNPGTHNEQFF. Partial CDR3 DNA: TGTGCCAGCACCAACCCCGGGACTCACAATGAG.

This clone was seen at least ten times. The read ends 3 residues early relative to the CDR3; the germline J gene fills the gap. The V gene is TRBV7-2, the J gene TRBJ2-7, with TRBD1 identical over 7 bases. After removal of 5 bases from V and 4 bases from J, the junction contained 11 bases not matched to a gene. The length of the CDR3 is 15 residues. Germline values: CDR1 SGHTA, CDR2 FQGNSA. CDR3 amino acids: CASSNQGDGSYEQYF. The sequenced part of the CDR3 DNA is TGTGCCAGCAGCAATCAGGGGGATGGCTCATACGAG.

This clone was found many times. The read gets to within 3 residues of the CDR3 end, and the germline J gene fills in the rest. The gene calls are TRBV20-1 and TRBJ1-1; the D is unclear. The CDR3 extends over 11 amino acids. V lost 6 bases and J lost 2, with 7 bases in between. CDR1 DFQATT and CDR2 SNEGSKA come from the germline V gene (reference sequence). The sequenced CDR3 bases are TGCAGTGCCCCTTTTAACACTGAA. Encoded protein: CSAPFNTE. The whole CDR3 region reads CSAPFNTEAFF.

This clone has a count of ten or more. The read gets to within 3 residues of the CDR3 end, and the germline J gene fills in the rest. The chain carries TRBV6-1 and TRBJ2-5; 8 positions match TRBD2. This CDR3 comprises 15 residues. CDR1 is MNHNS, CDR2 SASEGT, per germline. With 3 bases clipped from V and 4 bases from J, the junction kept 7 bases outside the gene matches. CDR3 region: CASSDLPSGLETQYF. The covered CDR3 bases are TGTGCCAGCAGTGATCTCCCTAGCGGGCTAGAGACC.

The sample holds many counts of this clone. The read terminates 3 residues before the CDR3 end, so the remaining end is supplied by the germline J gene. The chain recombines TRBV2 with TRBJ2-7; 8 bases are shared with TRBD1. CDR3 size: 14 residues. Germline CDR1 SNHLY, CDR2 FYNNEI. Unmatched junction bases numbered 7, after V lost 4 bases and J lost 5 bases. Incomplete CDR3 DNA: TGTGCCAGCAGTGCCGACAGGGGACGTAACGAG. Translated, it gives CASSADRGRNE. From start to end, the CDR3 is CASSADRGRNEQYF.

This clone appeared many times. The read stops 3 residues short of the end of the CDR3; the missing end is completed from the germline J gene. The chain couples TRBV30 to TRBJ2-5; D unresolved. The V end lost 4 bases, the J end lost 1 base, and 13 bases lay between the germline ends. This CDR3 spans 14 amino acids. The germline gives CDR1 GTSNPN, CDR2 SVGIG (reference sequence). Incomplete CDR3 DNA: TGTGCCTGGAAGGGCCTCGTCGCCCAAGAGACC. Protein product: CAWKGLVAQET. The whole CDR3 reads CAWKGLVAQETQYF.

This clone was detected many times. The read is 3 residues too short to cover the CDR3 end, so that end is filled in from the germline J gene. The rearrangement links TRBV7-8 to TRBJ2-7; tentatively, D is TRBD2 (6 bases). V was trimmed by 8 bases and J by 2 bases, leaving 16 bases between them. Per germline, CDR1 SGHVS and CDR2 FQNEAQ. The CDR3 length is 14 residues. CDR3 DNA (partial): TGTGCCAGCTCTAGGGACTCCCGAACCTACGAG. Translated, it gives CASSRDSRTYE. The CDR3 reads in full as CASSRDSRTYEQYF.

Many counts were recorded for this clone. The read ends 3 residues before the CDR3 terminus; that terminus is restored from the germline J gene. The gene calls are TRBV6-2 or TRBV6-3 and TRBJ1-1, with TRBD1 matching over 7 bases. Looked up from germline, CDR1 is MNHEY and CDR2 is SVGEGT. The CDR3 covers 13 residues. Trimming removed 7 bases from V and 2 bases from J; junction bases left unmatched: 4. The covered CDR3 bases are TGTGCCAGCACCAGGGGGGTAAACACTGAA. Translation gives CASTRGVNTE. Given in full, the CDR3 is CASTRGVNTEAFF.

This clone was detected ten times or more. The read halts 3 residues ahead of the CDR3 end, with the missing end drawn from the germline J gene. V and J are TRBV19 and TRBJ2-3; possibly TRBD2 for D (5 bases). The length of the CDR3 is 15 residues. Germline V lookup: CDR1 LNHDA, CDR2 SQIVND (reference sequence). V lost 7 bases to trimming and J lost 2 bases, with 16 bases between them. CDR3 protein: CASKGSAEITDTQYF. CDR3 DNA, as far as it was read: TGTGCCAGTAAGGGTAGCGCGGAAATCACAGATACG.

Details on this clone: The read falls 3 residues short of the CDR3 end, and the missing part is taken from the germline J gene. The rearrangement joins TRBV7-6 to TRBJ2-4, with 9 bases identical to TRBD1. CDR1 is SGHVS, CDR2 FNYEAQ, per germline. This CDR3 contains 14 residues. The sequenced part of the CDR3 DNA is TGTGCCAGCAGCTCGGGACAGGGCTACTATGGT. Translating it yields CASSSGQGYYG. The complete CDR3 sequence is CASSSGQGYYGQYF.

About this clone: The CDR3 extends 3 residues past the end of the read, so its final part is completed from the germline J gene. The J gene is TRBJ2-3, the V gene TRBV5-1; 9 nucleotides line up with TRBD1. The CDR3 is made up of 15 amino acids. CDR1 and CDR2 (germline): SGHRS, YFSETQ. Partial CDR3 DNA: TGCGCCAGCAGCCCCGGGACAGGGAAGGGAGAGACG. Encoded protein: CASSPGTGKGET. The full CDR3 sequence reads CASSPGTGKGETQYF.

This clone was recorded at least ten times. The read gets to within 3 residues of the CDR3 end, and the germline J gene fills in the rest. This rearrangement joins TRBV30 to TRBJ2-7, with a tentative D call TRBD1 (5 bases). This CDR3 contains 12 residues. Looked up from germline, CDR1 is GTSNPN and CDR2 is SVGIG (reference sequence). Trimming shortened V by 7 bases and J by 5 bases, and 15 bases separated the two germline ends. The CDR3 bases that were read are TGTGCCTCCCTCTGGGGCGGCCACGAG. Translating gives CASLWGGHE. In full, the CDR3 reads CASLWGGHEQYF.

This clone has ten or more counts. CDR3 DNA (partial): TGTGCCAGCAGTGGTACAGGGGGCGACAGTAACTATGGC. Amino acids: CASSGTGGDSNYG. The whole CDR3 sequence reads CASSGTGGDSNYGYTF. The rearrangement links TRBV6-1 to TRBJ1-2; TRBD1 agrees at 9 bases. The CDR3 end is not reached by the read, which stops 3 residues before it; the germline J gene fills it in. The germline CDR1 and CDR2 sequences are MNHNS and SASEGT. The CDR3 contains 16 residues. After removal of 4 bases from V and 1 base from J, the junction contained 7 bases not matched to a gene.

Many counts were recorded for this clone. The CDR3 end is not reached by the read, which stops 3 residues before it; the germline J gene fills it in. This chain joins TRBV20-1 and TRBJ1-2; possibly TRBD1 for D (6 bases). Germline CDR1 reads DFQATT; CDR2 reads SNEGSKA (reference sequence). The CDR3 is made up of 16 amino acids. With 6 bases removed from V and 3 bases from J, the gap between germline ends came to 23 bases. The DNA read from the CDR3 is TGCAGTGCGAGCGGGGGCGGGAAGGGACAAGACTATGGC. This encodes CSASGGGKGQDYG. The entire CDR3 protein reads CSASGGGKGQDYGYTF.

Many counts were recorded for this clone. The read comes to an end 3 residues before the CDR3 does, leaving the germline J gene to fill in the end. The rearrangement uses TRBV19 and TRBJ2-5; 8 bases fit TRBD1. Germline V lookup: CDR1 LNHDA, CDR2 SQIVND (reference sequence). Losses at the gene ends were 6 bases for V and 2 bases for J; bases not matched to a gene: 8. CDR3 length equals 15 residues. CDR3 protein: CASSLLTGDQETQYF. CDR3 bases read: TGTGCCAGTAGCCTATTGACAGGGGATCAAGAGACC.

This clone has just a few counts. The CDR3 is cut off 3 residues early in the read; its end comes from the germline J gene. This chain connects TRBV7-3 to TRBJ2-3; TRBD2 aligns across 8 bases. The J segment lost 1 base and the V segment lost 5 bases, leaving 8 bases of the junction unmatched. Germline V gene data show CDR1 as SGHTA and CDR2 as FQGTGA. The CDR3 has 16 amino acids. CDR3 bases read: TGTGCCAGCAGCCAGGCCGGGACTAGAGGCACAGATACG. Translated, it gives CASSQAGTRGTDT. The whole CDR3 reads CASSQAGTRGTDTQYF. The full variable domain, rest sourced from reference TRBV7-3 and TRBJ2-3, is GAGVSQTPSNKVTEKGKYVELRCDPISGHTALYWYRQSLGQGPEFLIYFQGTGAADDSGLPNDRFFAVRPEGSVSTLKIQRTERGDSAVYLCASSQAGTRGTDTQYFGPGTRLTVL.